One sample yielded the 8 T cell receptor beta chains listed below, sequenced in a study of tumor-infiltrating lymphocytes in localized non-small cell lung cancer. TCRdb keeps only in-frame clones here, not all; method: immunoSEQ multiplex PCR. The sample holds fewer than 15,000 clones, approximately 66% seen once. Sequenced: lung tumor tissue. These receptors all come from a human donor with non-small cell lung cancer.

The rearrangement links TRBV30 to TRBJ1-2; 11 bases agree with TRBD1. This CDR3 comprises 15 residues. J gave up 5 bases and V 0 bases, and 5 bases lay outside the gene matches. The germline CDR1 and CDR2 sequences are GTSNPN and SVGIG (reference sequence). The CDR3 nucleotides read TGTGCCTGGAGTGTGGGGACAGGGGGGGAATATGGCTACACCTTC. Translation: CAWSVGTGGEYGYTF.

CDR3: CASSLVSTSGTEQFF. The DNA for the CDR3 is TGTGCCAGCAGCTTAGTATCGACTAGCGGAACCGAGCAGTTCTTC. J is TRBJ2-1 and V is TRBV7-2, with TRBD2 matching over 9 bases. The CDR3 runs 15 residues. Germline loops: CDR1 SGHTA, CDR2 FQGNSA. V shed 1 base and J 10 bases; nucleotides not matched to a gene: 8. Combining the CDR3 with reference TRBV7-2 and TRBJ2-1 gives the whole variable domain GAGVSQSPSNKVTEKGKDVELRCDPISGHTALYWYRQSLGQGLEFLIYFQGNSAPDKSGLPSDRFSAERTGGSVSTLTIQRTQQEDSAVYLCASSLVSTSGTEQFFGPGTRLTVL.

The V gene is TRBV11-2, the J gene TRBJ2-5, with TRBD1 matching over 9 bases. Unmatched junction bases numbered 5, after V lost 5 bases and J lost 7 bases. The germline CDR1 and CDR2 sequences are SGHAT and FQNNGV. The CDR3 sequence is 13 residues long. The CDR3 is CASSSRGQGTQYF. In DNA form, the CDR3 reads TGTGCCAGCAGCAGCCGGGGACAGGGGACCCAGTACTTC. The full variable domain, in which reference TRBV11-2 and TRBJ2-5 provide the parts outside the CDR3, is EAGVAQSPRYKIIEKRQSVAFWCNPISGHATLYWYQQILGQGPKLLIQFQNNGVVDDSQLPKDRFSAERLKGVDSTLKIQPAKLEDSAVYLCASSSRGQGTQYFGPGTRLLVL.

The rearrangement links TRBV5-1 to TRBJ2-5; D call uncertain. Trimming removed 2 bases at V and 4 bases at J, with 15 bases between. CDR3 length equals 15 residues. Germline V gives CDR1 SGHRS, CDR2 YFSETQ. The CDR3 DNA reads TGCGCCAGCAGCTTCATAGGATCCGACGGAGAGACCCAGTACTTC. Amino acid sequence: CASSFIGSDGETQYF. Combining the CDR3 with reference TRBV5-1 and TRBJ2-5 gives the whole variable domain KAGVTQTPRYLIKTRGQQVTLSCSPISGHRSVSWYQQTPGQGLQFLFEYFSETQRNKGNFPGRFSGRQFSNSRSEMNVSTLELGDSALYLCASSFIGSDGETQYFGPGTRLLVL.

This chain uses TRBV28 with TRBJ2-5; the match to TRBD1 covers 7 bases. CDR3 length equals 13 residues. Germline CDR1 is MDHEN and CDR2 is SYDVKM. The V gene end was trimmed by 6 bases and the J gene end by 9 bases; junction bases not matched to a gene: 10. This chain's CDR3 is CASSLDRPRAQYF. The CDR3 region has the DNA TGTGCCAGCAGCTTGGACAGGCCCCGGGCCCAGTACTTC.

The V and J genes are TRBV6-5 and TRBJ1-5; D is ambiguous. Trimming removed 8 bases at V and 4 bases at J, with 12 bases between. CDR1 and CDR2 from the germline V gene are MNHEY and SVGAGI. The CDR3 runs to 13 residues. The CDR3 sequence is CASRDALNQPQHF. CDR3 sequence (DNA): TGTGCCAGCCGAGATGCGTTAAATCAGCCCCAGCATTTT.

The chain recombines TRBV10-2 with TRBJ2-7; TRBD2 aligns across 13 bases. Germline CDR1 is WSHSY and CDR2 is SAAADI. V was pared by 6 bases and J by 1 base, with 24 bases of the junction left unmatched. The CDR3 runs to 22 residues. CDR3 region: CASRGTSGILNDQFRPSYEQYF. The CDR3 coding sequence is TGCGCCAGCAGAGGGACTAGCGGGATCCTCAACGATCAATTCCGGCCATCCTACGAGCAGTACTTC.

The CDR3 DNA reads TGTGCCAGCATTACCGCCCCGGACAGGGCGCCCGAGCAGTACTTC. Its protein is CASITAPDRAPEQYF. The J gene is TRBJ2-7, the V gene TRBV6-1, with 8 bases lining up with TRBD1. The junction had 14 bases not matched to a gene; V was cut back by 7 bases and J by 6 bases. The CDR3 has 15 amino acids. Germline assignment: CDR1 MNHNS and CDR2 SASEGT.